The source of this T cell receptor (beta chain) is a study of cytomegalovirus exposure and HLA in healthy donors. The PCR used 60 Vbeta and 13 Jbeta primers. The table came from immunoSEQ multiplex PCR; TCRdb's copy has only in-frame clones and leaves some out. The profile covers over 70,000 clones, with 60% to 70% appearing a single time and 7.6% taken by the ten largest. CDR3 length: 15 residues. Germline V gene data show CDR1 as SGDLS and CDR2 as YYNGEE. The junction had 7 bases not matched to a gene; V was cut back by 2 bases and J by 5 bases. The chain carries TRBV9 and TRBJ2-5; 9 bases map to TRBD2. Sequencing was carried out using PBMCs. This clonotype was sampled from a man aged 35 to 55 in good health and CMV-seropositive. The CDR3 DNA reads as TGTGCCAGCAGCGTGGGGGGACTAGCTTCGGAGACCCAGTACTTC. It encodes CASSVGGLASETQYF.